This entry lists 20 T cell receptor beta chains sequenced from one sample in a study of CD8+CD57+ T cells in acquired aplastic anemia. According to the study, genomic DNA was the template for TCR beta VDJ and CDR3 profiling. MiXCR, run by TCRdb on the reads, gives a single entry per CDR3 protein. The repertoire holds around 180,000 distinct CDR3 sequences, with 55% to 80% as singletons. Specimen: sorted CD4+, CD8+, or CD8+CD57+ T cells (not recorded which) from PBMCs. The origin of the receptors is a human donor in good health.

The table lists this clonotype with many counts. The V gene is TRBV19, the J gene TRBJ2-7; the D gene is possibly TRBD1 (6 bases). Germline values: CDR1 LNHDA, CDR2 SQIVND (reference sequence). The CDR3 consists of 13 residues. Trimming stripped 3 bases from V and 4 bases from J, with 10 bases between. The CDR3 protein is CASSIGGRYEQYF. The CDR3 nucleotides read TGTGCCAGTAGTATTGGGGGCCGTTACGAGCAGTACTTC.

V and J are TRBV19 and TRBJ2-7; either TRBD1 or TRBD2 may supply D (5 bases each). CDR1 and CDR2 (germline): LNHDA, SQIVND (reference sequence). The CDR3 covers 15 residues. Trimming shortened V by 10 bases and J by 4 bases, and 23 bases separated the two germline ends. The CDR3 is CATSGTLRTTYEQYF. CDR3 sequence (DNA): TGTGCCACATCCGGGACCCTACGCACAACTTACGAGCAGTACTTC.

This chain uses TRBV20-1 with TRBJ1-4, with unresolved D. The CDR3 extends over 13 amino acids. Trimming pared 6 bases from V and 7 bases from J, leaving 15 bases between. CDR1 is DFQATT, CDR2 SNEGSKA, per germline (reference sequence). This CDR3 is CSASLLTAEKLFF. The CDR3 nucleotides read TGCAGTGCGAGCCTTTTGACGGCTGAAAAACTGTTTTTT.

The chain employs TRBV27 and TRBJ1-4, with 10 bases lining up with TRBD1. Unmatched junction bases numbered 6, after V lost 5 bases and J lost 6 bases. The CDR3 has 15 residues. Per germline, CDR1 MNHEY and CDR2 SMNVEV (reference sequence). The CDR3 nucleotides read TGTGCCAGCAGTCCCGGACAGGGGGTGGATGAAAAACTGTTTTTT. It yields the protein CASSPGQGVDEKLFF.

This clonotype was observed a handful of times. The chain combines TRBV2 with TRBJ1-5; TRBD1 is a possible D gene (5 bases). The CDR3 spans 14 residues. V lost 7 bases and J 1 base, leaving 11 bases between the germline ends. Per germline, CDR1 SNHLY and CDR2 FYNNEI. The CDR3: CASTGMGSNQPQHF. CDR3 in DNA: TGTGCCAGCACAGGGATGGGAAGCAATCAGCCCCAGCATTTT.

This chain joins TRBV4-1 and TRBJ2-7; D might be TRBD1 (5 bases). Trimming pared 4 bases from V and 4 bases from J, leaving 11 bases between. Germline V lookup: CDR1 MGHRA, CDR2 YSYEKL. The CDR3 has 13 residues. CDR3 protein: CASSPNSGYEQYF. CDR3 coding DNA: TGCGCCAGCAGCCCTAACTCAGGGTACGAGCAGTACTTC.

This clonotype was seen a few times. V is TRBV27 and J is TRBJ2-5; 12 bases agree with TRBD2. V was pared by 5 bases and J by 5 bases, with 6 bases of the junction left unmatched. Looked up from germline, CDR1 is MNHEY and CDR2 is SMNVEV (reference sequence). This CDR3 has 15 residues. The CDR3 here is CASSKGLAGRETQYF. Here the CDR3 DNA reads TGTGCCAGCAGTAAAGGACTAGCGGGAAGGGAGACCCAGTACTTC.

V and J are TRBV10-3 and TRBJ2-5, with D perhaps matching TRBD2 (5 bases). The CDR3 is 15 residues long. The germline V gene has CDR1 ENHRY and CDR2 SYGVKD. V was shortened by 2 bases and J by 7 bases, with 17 bases between the two germline ends. In nucleotides, the CDR3 is TGTGCCATCAGTGAGGGATTTTCTCGGGAAGGGACCCAGTACTTC. It translates to CAISEGFSREGTQYF.

This chain joins TRBV29-1 and TRBJ1-1, with D perhaps matching TRBD1 (6 bases). The V end was cut by 4 bases, the J end by 10 bases, with 19 bases between. The CDR3 is 13 residues long. The germline V gene encodes CDR1 SQVTM and CDR2 ANQGSEA. In DNA, the CDR3 is TGCAGCGTTGGAACAGGGACGGGAACGGGAGCTTTCTTT. It specifies CSVGTGTGTGAFF.

The chain uses TRBV2 and TRBJ2-1, with 9 positions matching TRBD1. The J segment lost 6 bases and the V segment lost 5 bases, leaving 8 bases of the junction unmatched. CDR3 length: 15 amino acids. CDR1 SNHLY and CDR2 FYNNEI come from the germline V gene. CDR3 region: CASSLQGASFNEQFF. The CDR3 nucleotides read TGTGCCAGCAGTTTACAGGGGGCATCATTCAATGAGCAGTTCTTC.

The chain employs TRBV7-6 and TRBJ2-7; D tentatively fits TRBD1 or TRBD2 (5 bases each). Germline V gene data show CDR1 as SGHVS and CDR2 as FNYEAQ. The length of the CDR3 is 16 residues. Trimming removed 5 bases from V and 7 bases from J, with 24 bases in between. The CDR3 protein is CASSPTADSLRLEQYF. DNA for the CDR3: TGTGCCAGCAGCCCGACAGCGGATTCCCTTCGTCTGGAGCAGTACTTC.

This clonotype has a count of ten or more. The chain carries TRBV5-6 and TRBJ1-5, with D possibly being TRBD1 (5 bases). The CDR3 totals 14 residues. With 0 bases removed from V and 6 bases from J, the gap between germline ends came to 10 bases. CDR1 is SGHDT and CDR2 is YYEEEE in the germline V gene. The CDR3 nucleotides are TGTGCCAGCAGCTTGGCGGCAGGGACTCAGCCCCAGCATTTT. This encodes CASSLAAGTQPQHF. The whole variable domain, filled in from reference TRBV5-6 and TRBJ1-5, reads DAGVTQSPTHLIKTRGQQVTLRCSPKSGHDTVSWYQQALGQGPQFIFQYYEEEERQRGNFPDRFSGHQFPNYSSELNVNALLLGDSALYLCASSLAAGTQPQHFGDGTRLSIL.

This clonotype was seen repeatedly, ten times or more. The V and J genes are TRBV4-1 and TRBJ2-5; 7 bases align to TRBD1. The germline V gene has CDR1 MGHRA and CDR2 YSYEKL. The CDR3 extends over 16 amino acids. V trimming: 5 bases; J trimming: 2 bases; junction bases outside the gene matches: 11. The CDR3, as DNA: TGCGCCAGCAGCTACGGCTTCCGGGACAGTCAAGAGACCCAGTACTTC. Translation: CASSYGFRDSQETQYF.

The V call is TRBV28, the J call TRBJ1-1; D possibly corresponds to TRBD1 (5 bases). The germline gives CDR1 MDHEN, CDR2 SYDVKM. CDR3 size: 13 residues. V lost 6 bases to trimming and J lost 3 bases, with 11 bases between them. The CDR3: CASRPGGYTEAFF. The CDR3 nucleotides read TGTGCCAGCAGACCTGGGGGGTACACTGAAGCTTTCTTT.

The chain uses TRBV7-3 and TRBJ2-5; 7 positions agree with TRBD2. The CDR3 covers 15 residues. The germline CDR1 and CDR2 sequences are SGHTA and FQGTGA. V lost 2 bases and J lost 1; bases outside the gene matches: 4. The CDR3 sequence: CASSLGGTTQETQYF. In nucleotides, the CDR3 is TGTGCCAGCAGCTTAGGAGGGACTACCCAAGAGACCCAGTACTTC.

The V gene is TRBV19, the J gene TRBJ2-1; possibly TRBD2 for D (6 bases). Trimming cost V 7 bases and J 9 bases, with 13 bases left between them. Germline V gives CDR1 LNHDA, CDR2 SQIVND (reference sequence). CDR3 size: 12 residues. The CDR3 nucleotides are TGTGCCAGTACCGCGGGACTCGGTGAGCAGTTCTTC. As protein: CASTAGLGEQFF.

The V and J genes are TRBV3-1 and TRBJ2-2; 8 nucleotides align to TRBD2. V lost 3 bases to trimming and J lost 5 bases; unmatched junction nucleotides: 8. CDR3 length: 16 amino acids. From germline, CDR1 is LGHDT and CDR2 YNNKEL (reference sequence). The CDR3 DNA reads TGTGCCAGCAGCCAGCGTAGCGGGGATGGTACCGGGGAGCTGTTTTTT. This gives the protein CASSQRSGDGTGELFF.

The genes are TRBV2 and TRBJ1-6; 7 positions match TRBD1. The germline V gene has CDR1 SNHLY and CDR2 FYNNEI. J gave up 4 bases and V 5 bases, and 2 bases lay outside the gene matches. This CDR3 contains 14 residues. CDR3 loop: CASSRDSYNSPLHF. CDR3 coding DNA: TGTGCCAGCAGTAGGGACAGTTATAATTCACCCCTCCACTTT.

In its sample, this clonotype was seen many times. The CDR3, as DNA: TGTGCCAGCAGCGCAAGAGCGGAGTACAATGAGCAGTTCTTC. The encoded protein is CASSARAEYNEQFF. The chain joins TRBV6-1 to TRBJ2-1; maybe TRBD2 (5 bases). CDR3 length: 14 amino acids. Germline V CDR1 and CDR2: MNHNS, SASEGT. The V gene lost 6 bases and the J gene lost 4 bases, with 13 bases spanning the gap.

As to this clonotype: This may arise from a read error, as a much more abundant clone is one base away. This chain joins TRBV4-1 and TRBJ2-3; 9 bases are a match to TRBD2. Germline V gives CDR1 MGHRA, CDR2 YSYEKL. The CDR3 length is 16 residues. CDR3 sequence (DNA): TGCGTCAGCAATCCGGGACTAGCTTTGTTTGCAGATACGCAGTATTTT. It codes for CVSNPGLALFADTQYF.